Below are 26 T cell receptor beta chains sequenced from a single sample in a study of OX40 agonist ivuxolimab in advanced cancers. Sequenced by immunoSEQ multiplex PCR; TCRdb stores in-frame clones only, minus some. The sample has about 59,000 clones, around 86% seen once. Specimen: CD4+ or CD8+ T cells sorted from blood, collected in a trial of the OX40 agonist ivuxolimab. Receptors were obtained from an adult with an advanced solid tumor such as melanoma, head and neck, liver or kidney cancer.

The V call is TRBV7-9, the J call TRBJ1-3; D not resolved. The CDR3 runs 14 residues. The germline CDR1 and CDR2 sequences are SEHNR and FQNEAQ (reference sequence). Between the trimmed V and J ends, which lost 2 bases and 3 bases, there was a span of 8 bases. In nucleotides, the CDR3 is TGTGCCAGCAGCTTATTTGATGGTGGAAACACCATATATTTT. This gives the protein CASSLFDGGNTIYF.

The gene calls are TRBV19 and TRBJ1-4; no firm D call. The CDR3 runs to 14 residues. V lost 5 bases, J lost 8 bases, and 15 bases lay in between. CDR1 is LNHDA and CDR2 is SQIVND in the germline V gene (reference sequence). The CDR3 DNA reads as TGTGCCAGTAGTTTGACATTTTCGAGGGAAAAACTGTTTTTT. As protein: CASSLTFSREKLFF.

V is TRBV6-1 and J is TRBJ2-5; 10 bases fit TRBD2. V lost 11 bases and J lost 11; bases outside the gene matches: 14. Germline V lookup: CDR1 MNHNS, CDR2 SASEGT. The CDR3 is 13 residues long. The CDR3 spells CAGSSGRAVEQYF. The CDR3 nucleotides are TGTGCCGGCTCAAGCGGGAGGGCGGTGGAGCAGTACTTC.

This clone showed up just a few times. This chain links TRBV11-2 with TRBJ1-3, with D possibly matching TRBD1 (5 bases). CDR1 is SGHAT and CDR2 is FQNNGV in the germline V gene. V lost 0 bases and J 7 bases, leaving 13 bases between the germline ends. The CDR3 runs to 15 residues. CDR3 in DNA: TGTGCCAGCAGCTTAGAGCCAGGGAGTTGGAACACCATATATTTT. This translates into CASSLEPGSWNTIYF.

CDR3 DNA: TGCGCCAGCAGAGAGGGGCCCAACACAGATACGCAGTATTTT. Amino acid sequence: CASREGPNTDTQYF. This chain connects TRBV10-2 to TRBJ2-3; TRBD1 or TRBD2 may be the D gene (5 bases each). V was clipped by 6 bases and J by 2 bases, with 12 bases between them. Germline CDR1 and CDR2: WSHSY and SAAADI. CDR3 length: 14 amino acids.

The chain links TRBV6-6 to TRBJ1-1, with 10 bases fitting TRBD1. The germline CDR1 and CDR2 sequences are MNHNY and SVGAGI (reference sequence). Trimming cost V 4 bases and J 5 bases; bases outside gene matches: 4. The CDR3 length is 14 residues. The CDR3 loop reads CASSSGQGRTEAFF. The DNA for the CDR3 is TGTGCCAGCAGTTCGGGACAGGGGAGGACTGAAGCTTTCTTT.

J is TRBJ2-5 and V is TRBV11-2; D is undetermined. The J call could be wrong; TRBJ2-7 is a better fit for the DNA end. This CDR3 comprises 13 residues. Germline values: CDR1 SGHAT, CDR2 FQNNGV. The CDR3 is CASSSLTSYEQYF. The CDR3 DNA is TGTGCCAGCAGCTCTCTAACCTCCTACGAGCAGTACTTC.

Concerning this clone: Other nucleotide sequences from this sample produce the same CDR3. The V gene is TRBV19, the J gene TRBJ1-5; the match to TRBD1 covers 7 bases. The CDR3 contains 15 residues. J was trimmed by 5 bases and V by 5 bases; bases with no gene match: 9. Germline-derived CDR1 and CDR2 are LNHDA and SQIVND (reference sequence). The CDR3 nucleotides read TGTGCCAGTAGTCGGACAGGAAGGGACCATCAGCCCCAGCATTTT. It translates to CASSRTGRDHQPQHF.

The rearrangement links TRBV5-6 to TRBJ1-5, with TRBD1 identical over 7 bases. V lost 4 bases and J lost 3; bases outside the gene matches: 7. Germline V gene lookup returns CDR1 SGHDT and CDR2 YYEEEE. The CDR3 length is 15 residues. In DNA form, the CDR3 reads TGTGCCAGCAGCGGGGGACAGTACTTCAATCAGCCCCAGCATTTT. This sequence encodes CASSGGQYFNQPQHF.

The chain combines TRBV2 with TRBJ2-7, with no clear D. Trimming shortened V by 6 bases and J by 0 bases, and 3 bases separated the two germline ends. CDR3 length: 11 residues. From germline, CDR1 is SNHLY and CDR2 FYNNEI. The CDR3 spells CASSPSYEQYF. The CDR3 DNA follows: TGTGCCAGCAGCCCCTCCTACGAGCAGTACTTC.

In nucleotides, the CDR3 is TGCGCCAGCAGCTTGGTAGCGAACACCGGGGAGCTGTTTTTT. It codes for CASSLVANTGELFF. The chain joins TRBV5-1 to TRBJ2-2; no reliable D call. Germline CDR1 SGHRS, CDR2 YFSETQ. The CDR3 runs 14 residues. Trimming removed 0 bases at V and 0 bases at J, with 3 bases between. Using reference TRBV5-1 and TRBJ2-2 for the parts outside the CDR3, the full variable domain is KAGVTQTPRYLIKTRGQQVTLSCSPISGHRSVSWYQQTPGQGLQFLFEYFSETQRNKGNFPGRFSGRQFSNSRSEMNVSTLELGDSALYLCASSLVANTGELFFGEGSRLTVL.

CDR3 region: CASSEAGGNTIYF. The CDR3, as DNA: TGTGCCAGCAGTGAAGCGGGCGGAAACACCATATATTTT. The V call is TRBV6-1, the J call TRBJ1-3; D is undetermined. The V and J ends lost 0 bases and 4 bases respectively, with 4 bases between them. The CDR3 contains 13 residues. Germline CDR1 and CDR2: MNHNS and SASEGT.

With regard to this clone: The conserved final phenylalanine or tryptophan is absent from the CDR3, which likely points to a read error. It is unclear where the CDR3 begins or ends on the DNA, so no DNA is shown, and the CDR3 is as TCRdb lists it. The chain is built from TRBV30 and TRBJ2-7; whether TRBD1, the table's D call, matches the DNA was not checked. The CDR3 is 12 amino acids long, termini counted. CDR1 GTSNPN and CDR2 SVGIG come from the germline V gene (reference sequence). CDR3 in amino acids: CAWSTPGQALVN.

The sample holds a few counts of this clone. The chain recombines TRBV7-2 with TRBJ2-5; 11 bases align to TRBD2. With 0 bases clipped from V and 5 bases from J, the junction kept 2 bases outside the gene matches. CDR1 and CDR2 from the germline V gene are SGHTA and FQGNSA. CDR3 length: 15 residues. As DNA, the CDR3 is TGTGCCAGCAGCTTAGCTAGCGGGAGGGCGGAGACCCAGTACTTC. It specifies CASSLASGRAETQYF. Together with reference TRBV7-2 and TRBJ2-5, the CDR3 gives the full variable domain: GAGVSQSPSNKVTEKGKDVELRCDPISGHTALYWYRQSLGQGLEFLIYFQGNSAPDKSGLPSDRFSAERTGGSVSTLTIQRTQQEDSAVYLCASSLASGRAETQYFGPGTRLLVL.

This clone has a handful of counts. The chain uses TRBV2 and TRBJ1-1; D gene ambiguous. This CDR3 comprises 18 residues. Germline V gene sequence: CDR1 SNHLY, CDR2 FYNNEI. The ends were cut back, 2 bases at V and 3 bases at J, with 22 bases in the middle. In DNA form, the CDR3 reads TGTGCCAGCAGTGAAATTGACGGACTAGCGGGCGGAGACACTGAAGCTTTCTTT. It translates to CASSEIDGLAGGDTEAFF.

The CDR3 here is CASSNRDLNQPQHF. The CDR3 DNA reads as TGTGCCAGCAGTAACCGGGACCTCAATCAGCCCCAGCATTTT. The V and J genes are TRBV2 and TRBJ1-5, with D possibly matching TRBD1 (5 bases). With 5 bases removed from V and 3 bases from J, the gap between germline ends came to 11 bases. The CDR3 has 14 residues. Per the germline V gene, CDR1 is SNHLY and CDR2 is FYNNEI.

The CDR3 loop is CASRKTGFNEQFF. The DNA of the CDR3 is TGTGCCAGCAGGAAGACAGGGTTCAATGAGCAGTTCTTC. The V call is TRBV2, the J call TRBJ2-1, with TRBD1 matching 7 bases. CDR3 length: 13 amino acids. The germline CDR1 and CDR2 sequences are SNHLY and FYNNEI. Trimming at V came to 6 bases and at J to 6 bases, leaving 5 bases not matched to a gene.

V is TRBV5-6 and J is TRBJ1-1; D remains unclear. The germline gives CDR1 SGHDT, CDR2 YYEEEE. The CDR3 is 13 amino acids. V was shortened by 0 bases and J by 0 bases, with 3 bases between the two germline ends. As DNA, the CDR3 is TGTGCCAGCAGCTTGGATGTGAACACTGAAGCTTTCTTT. Protein: CASSLDVNTEAFF. Full variable domain (outside the CDR3, taken from reference TRBV5-6 and TRBJ1-1): DAGVTQSPTHLIKTRGQQVTLRCSPKSGHDTVSWYQQALGQGPQFIFQYYEEEERQRGNFPDRFSGHQFPNYSSELNVNALLLGDSALYLCASSLDVNTEAFFGQGTRLTVV.

The chain joins TRBV6-5 to TRBJ1-3, with a tentative D call TRBD1 (6 bases). The CDR3 totals 15 residues. With 5 bases removed from V and 0 bases from J, the gap between germline ends came to 11 bases. CDR1 and CDR2 from the germline V gene are MNHEY and SVGAGI. CDR3 residues: CASSGRDTSGNTIYF. DNA for the CDR3: TGTGCCAGCAGTGGCCGGGACACCTCTGGAAACACCATATATTTT.

The chain uses TRBV4-3 and TRBJ2-7, with TRBD1 identical over 8 bases. Germline CDR1 and CDR2: LGHNA and YSLEER. V shed 4 bases and J 4 bases; nucleotides not matched to a gene: 6. CDR3 length: 14 residues. The CDR3 sequence is CASSLGTGTYEQYF. The CDR3 DNA follows: TGCGCCAGCAGCCTCGGGACAGGAACTTACGAGCAGTACTTC.

Turning to this clone: The junction differs from germline at one of its ends, possibly a read error. DNA of the CDR3: TGTGCCAGCAGTCCGACACTCCAGGCTACCTTT. It is translated as CASSPTLQATF. The gene calls are TRBV6-1 and TRBJ1-1; D call uncertain. The CDR3 contains 11 residues. The germline CDR1 and CDR2 sequences are MNHNS and SASEGT.

This clone was counted a few times. The chain recombines TRBV7-8 with TRBJ1-6; no definite D call. V lost 4 bases, J lost 10 bases, and 23 bases lay in between. CDR3 length: 17 amino acids. CDR1 and CDR2 from the germline V gene are SGHVS and FQNEAQ. The CDR3 bases are TGTGCCAGCAGCTCAATAGGTTCGGGTCCGGGTCTGTCACCCCTCCACTTT. Its translation is CASSSIGSGPGLSPLHF.

This rearrangement joins TRBV11-3 to TRBJ2-1; D is ambiguous. Germline-derived CDR1 and CDR2 are SGHNT and YENEEA. V was pared by 2 bases and J by 9 bases, with 8 bases between. The CDR3 totals 12 residues. CDR3 nucleotide sequence: TGTGCCAGCAGCTTACCTCTGGGTGAGCAGTTCTTC. Amino acids: CASSLPLGEQFF. Variable domain in full (rest from reference TRBV11-3 and TRBJ2-1): EAGVVQSPRYKIIEKKQPVAFWCNPISGHNTLYWYLQNLGQGPELLIRYENEEAVDDSQLPKDRFSAERLKGVDSTLKIQPAELGDSAVYLCASSLPLGEQFFGPGTRLTVL.

This chain links TRBV2 with TRBJ1-5; D not resolved. Trimming shortened V by 8 bases and J by 2 bases, and 13 bases separated the two germline ends. Germline V lookup: CDR1 SNHLY, CDR2 FYNNEI. This CDR3 comprises 14 residues. The CDR3 region is CASHGPGGNQPQHF. CDR3 nucleotides: TGTGCCAGCCATGGTCCAGGCGGCAATCAGCCCCAGCATTTT.

The chain couples TRBV7-2 to TRBJ2-3; TRBD1 might be the D (5 bases). CDR3 size: 16 residues. CDR1 SGHTA and CDR2 FQGNSA come from the germline V gene. V lost 1 base, J lost 5 bases, and 16 bases lay in between. The CDR3 sequence: CASSLEGLTSGDTQYF. The CDR3 DNA is TGTGCCAGCAGCTTAGAGGGGCTTACCTCGGGAGATACGCAGTATTTT.

The chain employs TRBV4-1 and TRBJ1-2; a possible D gene is TRBD1 (5 bases). The CDR3 sequence is 13 residues long. The V gene lost 4 bases and the J gene lost 5 bases, with 11 bases spanning the gap. CDR1 and CDR2 from the germline V gene are MGHRA and YSYEKL. CDR3 sequence: CASSPAGLYGYTF. The CDR3 DNA reads as TGCGCCAGCAGCCCGGCAGGGCTTTATGGCTACACCTTC.